This T cell receptor (beta chain) is drawn from a study of prognosis after radiotherapy for stage I lung cancer. About the study: Stage I lung tumors that were newly diagnosed and primary were found in around 15 patients, while 4 or 5 patients had oligometastatic NSCLC after surgical resection of the primary tumor. Among the patients, seven had squamous cell carcinoma and more than 10 had adenocarcinoma.

Two-round multiplex PCR, the amplification method, yielded TCR beta CDR3 from genomic DNA. First-round PCR amplification was performed with primers specific to each TRBV and TRBJ gene. From the multiplex PCR reads, TCRdb called clonotypes with MiXCR, one entry per CDR3 protein. This repertoire shows approximately 35,000 distinct CDR3 sequences, about 34% found once; its top ten account for roughly 15%. The V gene's germline CDR1 is MDHEN and CDR2 SYDVKM. The ends lost 5 bases at V and 5 bases at J; junction bases unmatched: 12. There are 17 residues in the CDR3. Study-level points and caveats: Where distant metastases developed, patients had lower Shannon entropy after stereotactic body radiation therapy.

There were roughly 5.8 milliliters of peripheral blood drawn at each of two time points. This clonotype was seen many times. Its antigen remains unidentified. This clonotype was obtained from a donor of 50 years or more with non-small cell lung cancer. This chain connects TRBV28 to TRBJ2-1; 10 bases match TRBD2. Sample: PBMCs, taken before or after stereotactic body radiation therapy (not recorded which). CDR3 DNA sequence: TGTGCCAGCAGTCTTCCCCTTAGCGGGAGGAGGAACAATGAGCAGTTCTTC. It is translated as CASSLPLSGRRNNEQFF.